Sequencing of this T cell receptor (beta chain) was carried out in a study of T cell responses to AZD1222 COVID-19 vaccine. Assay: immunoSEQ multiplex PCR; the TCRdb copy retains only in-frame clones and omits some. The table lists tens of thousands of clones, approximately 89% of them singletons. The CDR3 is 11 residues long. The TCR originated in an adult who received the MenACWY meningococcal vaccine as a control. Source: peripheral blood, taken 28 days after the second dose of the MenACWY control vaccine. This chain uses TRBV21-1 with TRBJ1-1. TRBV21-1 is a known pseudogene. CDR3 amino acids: CASTGGTEAFF. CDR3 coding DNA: TGTGCCAGCACGGGGGGCACTGAAGCTTTCTTT.